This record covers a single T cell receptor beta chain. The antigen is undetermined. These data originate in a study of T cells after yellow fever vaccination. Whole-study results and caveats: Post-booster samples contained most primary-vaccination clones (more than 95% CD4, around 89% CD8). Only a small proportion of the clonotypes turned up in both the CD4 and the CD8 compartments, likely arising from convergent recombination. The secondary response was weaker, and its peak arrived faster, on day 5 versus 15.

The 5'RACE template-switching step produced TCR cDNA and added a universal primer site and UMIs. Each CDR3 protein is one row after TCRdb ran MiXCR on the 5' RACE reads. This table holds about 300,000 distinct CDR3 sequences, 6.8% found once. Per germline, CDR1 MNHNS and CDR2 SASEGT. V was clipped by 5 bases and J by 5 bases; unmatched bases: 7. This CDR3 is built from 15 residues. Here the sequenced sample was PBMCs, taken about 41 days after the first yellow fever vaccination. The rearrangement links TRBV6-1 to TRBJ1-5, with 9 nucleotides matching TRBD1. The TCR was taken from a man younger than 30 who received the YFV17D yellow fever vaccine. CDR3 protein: CASSLDRGMHQPQHF. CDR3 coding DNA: TGTGCCAGCAGTCTGGACAGGGGTATGCATCAGCCCCAGCATTTT.